This T cell receptor beta chain was documented in a study of cytomegalovirus exposure and HLA in healthy donors. Per the germline V gene, CDR1 is SEHNR and CDR2 is FQNEAQ (reference sequence). V shed 5 bases, J shed 2 bases, and the junction held 5 bases outside the gene matches. The CDR3 consists of 15 residues. Sequencing used immunoSEQ multiplex PCR; TCRdb keeps in-frame clones, though not all of them. The sample has more than 70,000 clones, about 95% seen once. The sample consisted of PBMCs. This rearrangement joins TRBV7-9 to TRBJ2-5; 10 nucleotides match TRBD1. The source of this sequence is a young woman in good health and CMV-seronegative. CDR3 nucleotides: TGTGCCAGCAGCATCGAGGGACAGGGGCAAGAGACCCAGTACTTC. It encodes CASSIEGQGQETQYF.